In its sample, the clone carrying this TCR beta chain was seen many times. Its specificity is not known. The data belong to a study of CD8+CD57+ T cells in acquired aplastic anemia. About the research overall: Mean yield of DNA from sorted CD4+ and CD8+ cells was 2.5 to 4 ug. For CD4+ cells, healthy donors had an average of roughly 11 million reads.

TCR beta VDJ and CDR3 were profiled, and genomic DNA was the template. TCRdb ran MiXCR on the reads and lists one entry per CDR3 protein. The sample records about 180,000 distinct CDR3 sequences, approximately 46% being singletons. General observations from the study: Patients and controls were not found to differ significantly in CD8+ Simpson's diversity.

CDR3 length: 17 amino acids. The trim removed 5 bases at V and 4 bases at J, leaving 13 bases unmatched. Sequences were obtained from sorted CD4+, CD8+, or CD8+CD57+ T cells (not recorded which) from PBMCs. The receptor was isolated from a human donor in good health. The V gene is TRBV12-3 or TRBV12-4, the J gene TRBJ2-5, with TRBD1 identical over 10 bases. In nucleotides, the CDR3 is TGTGCCAGCAGTCAGACGGGACAGGGGCTAACCCGAGAGACCCAGTACTTC. Translating gives CASSQTGQGLTRETQYF.